The rows below give T cell receptor beta chains drawn from one sample of a study of T cell repertoires in cytomegalovirus infection. TCRdb redid the calling of the reads with MiXCR, one entry per CDR3 protein. The data show under 150,000 distinct CDR3 sequences, with more than 20% seen just once and 30% to 40% held by the top ten. These TCRs are of unknown antigen specificity. Material for sequencing was PBMCs, sequenced either directly or after in vitro stimulation (not recorded which). The receptors here all came from a human donor in good health (CMV status not recorded). Some clones in this sample may be carry-over from other donors' samples. Both conserved end residues are part of each CDR3. A row's size may be missing; if present it is once, few, many or a size class.

v_call: TRBV7-2; clone_size: many; j_call: TRBJ1-2; cdr3_aa: CASSLARQGNGYTF
v_call: TRBV6-2/TRBV6-3; clone_size: many; j_call: TRBJ1-5; cdr3_aa: CASSDNSNQPQHF
v_call: TRBV15; clone_size: NA; j_call: TRBJ2-5; cdr3_aa: CATRGRQTSGRNQETQYF
v_call: TRBV20-1; clone_size: NA; j_call: TRBJ2-3; cdr3_aa: CSATSLDADTQYF
v_call: TRBV19; clone_size: few; j_call: TRBJ1-1; cdr3_aa: CASSIGPSFGTEAFF
v_call: TRBV27; clone_size: many; j_call: TRBJ2-1; cdr3_aa: CASSLYLGREQFF
v_call: TRBV3-1; clone_size: NA; j_call: TRBJ2-7; cdr3_aa: CASSHGDYEQYF
v_call: TRBV19; clone_size: NA; j_call: TRBJ1-5; cdr3_aa: CASSIWTGGSQPQHF
v_call: TRBV19; clone_size: NA; j_call: TRBJ2-2; cdr3_aa: CASSAREASDGELFF
v_call: TRBV11-2; clone_size: NA; j_call: TRBJ2-5; cdr3_aa: CASSSGTGLGTQYF
v_call: TRBV19; clone_size: NA; j_call: TRBJ1-1; cdr3_aa: CASSIGGLDRGVRTEAFF
v_call: TRBV7-9; clone_size: many; j_call: TRBJ2-5; cdr3_aa: CASSLTVLKLEETQYF
v_call: TRBV7-2; clone_size: many; j_call: TRBJ2-7; cdr3_aa: CASSLGLAGTEQYF
v_call: TRBV24-1; clone_size: few; j_call: TRBJ2-1; cdr3_aa: CATGTSGSMNEQFF
v_call: TRBV12-3/TRBV12-4; clone_size: NA; j_call: TRBJ1-6; cdr3_aa: CASSLSLDSSYNSPLHF
v_call: TRBV6-6; clone_size: NA; j_call: TRBJ1-2; cdr3_aa: CASSYSPQSGYTF
v_call: TRBV12-3/TRBV12-4; clone_size: NA; j_call: TRBJ1-2; cdr3_aa: CASSPGTGNYGYTF
v_call: TRBV12-3/TRBV12-4; clone_size: NA; j_call: TRBJ1-2; cdr3_aa: CASSLYPGMAGYTF
v_call: TRBV7-2; clone_size: many; j_call: TRBJ2-3; cdr3_aa: CASSLVGWEDTQYF
v_call: TRBV7-9; clone_size: many; j_call: TRBJ2-1; cdr3_aa: CASSLGDRGNEQFF
v_call: TRBV4-1; clone_size: few; j_call: TRBJ2-3; cdr3_aa: CASSQRLGPSTDTQYF
v_call: TRBV10-2; clone_size: few; j_call: TRBJ2-3; cdr3_aa: CASSEGLAPSTDTQYF
v_call: TRBV5-1; clone_size: few; j_call: TRBJ1-1; cdr3_aa: CASSFIGQGMNTEAFF
v_call: TRBV7-2; clone_size: many; j_call: TRBJ2-1; cdr3_aa: CASRGDSQQFF
v_call: TRBV7-2; clone_size: NA; j_call: TRBJ2-1; cdr3_aa: CASSPPEGAGFRNEQFF
v_call: TRBV6-5; clone_size: NA; j_call: TRBJ2-1; cdr3_aa: CASSYSDQGGNEQFF
v_call: TRBV18; clone_size: once; j_call: TRBJ1-5; cdr3_aa: CASSLRGTVGNQPQHF